Listed below are T cell receptor beta chains from one sample, sequenced in a study of regulatory T cells in long-lasting Graves disease. TCRdb re-analysed the multiplex PCR reads in MiXCR, keeping a single row per CDR3 protein. The data hold 400,000 to 500,000 distinct CDR3 sequences, with about 15% observed a single time. This sample was also put to use in a study of T cells in Graves' hyperthyroidism and ophthalmopathy.

This specimen was peripheral blood mononuclear cells (PBMCs), taken at new diagnosis, from a patient treated with antithyroid drugs. The source is a woman aged 25 to 39 with Graves disease. The CDR3 runs from the conserved cysteine through the conserved F or W. Fields, in order: J gene, V gene, clone size, D gene, CDR3 DNA, CDR3 protein. D genes are given only for firm matches. Clone size, where shown, is once, few, many, or a class for clones that have expanded.

>TRBJ1-2|TRBV12-3/TRBV12-4|-|-
TGTGCCAGCAGTTTATGGGGGCGCATCTATGGCTACACCTTC
CASSLWGRIYGYTF
>TRBJ2-1|TRBV20-1|many|-
TGCAGTGCTAGAGGAGGGCGAGGGGGAGTCGGTGAGCAGTTCTTC
CSARGGRGGVGEQFF
>TRBJ2-2|TRBV20-1|-|-
TGCAGTGCTAGAGATCTTCGGGTTGGGGAGCTGTTTTTT
CSARDLRVGELFF
>TRBJ1-1|TRBV7-3|many|-
TGTGCCAGCAGCTTGAAGGGTGACACTGAAGCTTTCTTT
CASSLKGDTEAFF
>TRBJ2-4|TRBV7-2|many|TRBD1
TGTGCCAGCAGCTCCTACCGGGACAGGAACATTCAGTACTTC
CASSSYRDRNIQYF
>TRBJ2-7|TRBV30|many|-
TGTGCCTGGGCCTATGATGGCGAGCAGTACTTC
CAWAYDGEQYF
>TRBJ1-2|TRBV6-5|-|-
TGTGCCAGCAGTTACCGGAGACTGGGGGGCTACACCTTC
CASSYRRLGGYTF
>TRBJ2-5|TRBV11-1|-|TRBD2
TGTGCCAGCAGCCTACGGGGACTAGCTCAAGAGACCCAGTACTTC
CASSLRGLAQETQYF
>TRBJ1-2|TRBV30|many|-
TGTGCCTGGAACCGACAGCATTTGGACGGCTACACCTTC
CAWNRQHLDGYTF
>TRBJ2-7|TRBV5-1|few|-
TGCGCCAGCAGCTTGAGCGACGGTTACGAGCAGTACTTC
CASSLSDGYEQYF
>TRBJ2-7|TRBV10-3|-|-
TGTGCCATCAGAGGAAAAGCGGAAAACTACGAGCAGTACTTC
CAIRGKAENYEQYF
>TRBJ2-3|TRBV20-1|many|-
TGCAGTGCCCCGAGCAAGCATACGCAGTATTTT
CSAPSKHTQYF
>TRBJ1-5|TRBV7-2|many|-
TGTGCCAGCAGCCCAGGGACACGCAACAATCAGCCCCAGCATTTT
CASSPGTRNNQPQHF
>TRBJ1-3|TRBV28|few|-
TGTGCCAGCAGTTTTGGACCTACGGACCTTTCTGGAAACACCATATATTTT
CASSFGPTDLSGNTIYF
>TRBJ2-7|TRBV15|few|TRBD2
TGTGCCACCAGTCGGGGGGTTACCTACGAGCAGTACTTC
CATSRGVTYEQYF
>TRBJ2-3|TRBV18|many|-
TGTGCCAGCTCACGAGGACAGAACACAGATACGCAGTATTTT
CASSRGQNTDTQYF
>TRBJ1-5|TRBV28|many|TRBD1
TGTGCCAGCAGTAACCCCTCCCTTTGGGACAGGGCTAGGGGTTATCAGCCCCAGCATTTT
CASSNPSLWDRARGYQPQHF
>TRBJ1-1|TRBV6-2/TRBV6-3|many|-
TGTGCCAGCAGCCAGGGGTGGGGGACTGAAGCTTTCTTT
CASSQGWGTEAFF
>TRBJ2-7|TRBV3-1|-|-
TGTGCCAGCAGCCTAGGCGGCGAGCGGTACTTC
CASSLGGERYF
>TRBJ2-3|TRBV27|many|-
TGTGCCAGCAGAAAAAGGACCGGAGTCAACACAGATACGCAGTATTTT
CASRKRTGVNTDTQYF
>TRBJ2-5|TRBV28|many|TRBD2
TGTGCCAGCTTCACTCCCACTAGCGGGGGGGAGACCCAGTACTTC
CASFTPTSGGETQYF
>TRBJ1-1|TRBV10-3|-|TRBD1
TGTGCCATCAGCTGGGACAGCATGAACACTGAAGCTTTCTTT
CAISWDSMNTEAFF
>TRBJ2-3|TRBV11-3|-|-
TGTGCCAGCAGCAAAGATGCGGCCACGCAGTATTTT
CASSKDAATQYF